The 22 T cell receptor beta chains below all came from one sample that was sequenced in a study of shared clonotypes between healthy human individuals. Positive CCR7 selection of CD45RO-negative cells yielded the naive CD8 cells, and terminally differentiated effector memory CD45RA+ cells were excluded. The protocol was immunoSEQ multiplex PCR, while the TCRdb copy is restricted to in-frame clones and leaves out a portion. Of roughly 2 million clones in the sample, about 95% are singletons; the top ten hold approximately 1.2%. The specimen was naive CD8+ T cells sorted from blood. The receptors here all came from a man aged 18 to 29 in good health.

The V and J genes are TRBV7-9 and TRBJ1-5; D possibly corresponds to TRBD1 (6 bases). V gave up 6 bases and J gave up 4 bases, with 22 bases separating them. This CDR3 is 17 amino acids long. Germline V gene sequence: CDR1 SEHNR, CDR2 FQNEAQ (reference sequence). CDR3 loop: CASSPSIYGQTNQPQHF. CDR3 sequence (DNA): TGTGCCAGCAGTCCAAGTATATACGGACAGACTAATCAGCCCCAGCATTTT.

This chain links TRBV6-1 with TRBJ1-2; possibly TRBD1 for D (6 bases). V lost 1 base and J lost 1, with 13 bases in between. The CDR3 totals 16 residues. Germline CDR1 and CDR2: MNHNS and SASEGT. The CDR3 region has the DNA TGTGCCAGCAGTGAAGGCACAGGGATTGGTAACTATGGCTACACCTTC. Its translation is CASSEGTGIGNYGYTF.

A note on this clone: Other DNA sequences of this sample code for an identical CDR3. The chain uses TRBV11-2 and TRBJ2-7; D is ambiguous. Trimming took 1 base from V and 3 from J, leaving 7 bases between them. Germline values: CDR1 SGHAT, CDR2 FQNNGV. This CDR3 contains 13 residues. CDR3 residues: CASSLVQDYEQYF. CDR3 nucleotide sequence: TGTGCCAGCAGCTTAGTGCAGGACTACGAGCAGTACTTC.

This rearrangement joins TRBV2 to TRBJ1-1; D gene uncertain. V lost 0 bases to trimming and J lost 3 bases, with 8 bases between them. The CDR3 has 14 residues. Per germline, CDR1 SNHLY and CDR2 FYNNEI. CDR3 sequence: CASSEASYDTEAFF. In DNA, the CDR3 is TGTGCCAGCAGTGAAGCTTCTTATGACACTGAAGCTTTCTTT.

This clone was found a few times. In the same sample, other DNA sequences code for this CDR3. The chain is built from TRBV5-4 and TRBJ2-3; D unresolved. V was trimmed by 2 bases and J by 2 bases, leaving 3 bases between them. The germline CDR1 and CDR2 sequences are SGHNT and YYREEE (reference sequence). CDR3 size: 12 residues. The CDR3 protein is CASSFHTDTQYF. The DNA of the CDR3 is TGTGCCAGCAGCTTCCACACAGATACGCAGTATTTT.

Note on this clone: Other DNA sequences from this sample encode an identical CDR3 as well. This chain connects TRBV13 to TRBJ2-7; 12 nucleotides align to TRBD2. CDR3 size: 14 residues. Germline CDR1 reads PRHDT; CDR2 reads FYEKMQ (reference sequence). The ends lost 4 bases at V and 3 bases at J; junction bases unmatched: 1. In nucleotides, the CDR3 is TGTGCCAGCAGCTCGACTAGCGGGAGCTACGAGCAGTACTTC. Its translation is CASSSTSGSYEQYF.

This chain links TRBV4-3 with TRBJ2-7; tentatively, D is TRBD2 (5 bases). V dropped 3 bases and J dropped 0 bases, with 12 bases sitting between them. Germline V lookup: CDR1 LGHNA, CDR2 YSLEER. The CDR3 loop spans 15 amino acids. The CDR3 DNA follows: TGCGCCAGCAGCCAGGGCTGGGCGGGCTCCTACGAGCAGTACTTC. Amino acid sequence: CASSQGWAGSYEQYF.

This chain connects TRBV5-6 to TRBJ1-4, with D unresolved. The CDR3 has 16 residues. CDR1 and CDR2 (germline): SGHDT, YYEEEE. V was clipped by 3 bases and J by 1 base, with 13 bases between them. The CDR3 DNA is TGTGCCAGCAGCTGGGCCGGCAGCGAAACTAATGAAAAACTGTTTTTT. The encoded protein is CASSWAGSETNEKLFF.

This chain links TRBV20-1 with TRBJ2-3; D ambiguous. CDR1 DFQATT and CDR2 SNEGSKA come from the germline V gene (reference sequence). Trimming cost V 6 bases and J 6 bases, with 10 bases left between them. The CDR3 loop spans 11 amino acids. DNA of the CDR3: TGCAGTGCGCAAGATCAGGATACGCAGTATTTT. This codes for CSAQDQDTQYF.

V is TRBV10-3 and J is TRBJ2-5, with D perhaps TRBD2 (6 bases). CDR3 size: 16 residues. V lost 3 bases, J lost 5 bases, and 19 bases lay in between. Germline CDR1 and CDR2: ENHRY and SYGVKD. The CDR3 loop is CAISDSGLLEPETQYF. The DNA of the CDR3 is TGTGCCATCAGTGATTCGGGACTTCTAGAGCCGGAGACCCAGTACTTC.

The rearrangement links TRBV27 to TRBJ2-1; no clear D gene. CDR3 size: 17 residues. Germline-derived CDR1 and CDR2 are MNHEY and SMNVEV (reference sequence). Trimming cost V 5 bases and J 0 bases, with 17 bases left between them. CDR3 DNA sequence: TGTGCCAGCAGTCCATCAGTGGGTCCAGTCTCCTACAATGAGCAGTTCTTC. Encoded protein: CASSPSVGPVSYNEQFF.

The chain employs TRBV7-2 and TRBJ2-3; perhaps TRBD2 as D (6 bases). This CDR3 has 14 residues. The germline gives CDR1 SGHTA, CDR2 FQGNSA. The V end lost 2 bases, the J end lost 6 bases, and 12 bases lay between the germline ends. This CDR3 reads CASSLTRGGDTQYF. The CDR3 DNA sequence: TGTGCCAGCAGCTTAACCCGTGGAGGGGATACGCAGTATTTT.

The rearrangement joins TRBV4-3 to TRBJ2-1; D tentatively reads TRBD1 or TRBD2 (5 bases each). The CDR3 extends over 15 amino acids. Trimming took off 2 bases at V and 6 bases at J, with 14 bases between the two ends. Germline V CDR1 and CDR2: LGHNA, YSLEER. CDR3 sequence (DNA): TGCGCCAGCAGCCAATATAATCTGGGGGTCAATGAGCAGTTCTTC. Protein product: CASSQYNLGVNEQFF.

The chain employs TRBV7-2 and TRBJ2-7; 7 bases fit TRBD2. Germline CDR1 reads SGHTA; CDR2 reads FQGNSA. The J segment lost 7 bases and the V segment lost 1 base, leaving 22 bases of the junction unmatched. This CDR3 comprises 19 residues. CDR3 DNA sequence: TGTGCCAGCAGCTTAGATGAAGGTTGGCGGGAGTCCGATGATGGGGAGCAGTACTTC. As protein: CASSLDEGWRESDDGEQYF.

The gene calls are TRBV28 and TRBJ2-1; tentative D call: TRBD2 (6 bases). V lost 5 bases and J lost 9, with 14 bases in between. The CDR3 runs 13 residues. Germline V gene data show CDR1 as MDHEN and CDR2 as SYDVKM. The CDR3 sequence is CASSPGGMGEQFF. Here the CDR3 DNA reads TGTGCCAGCAGTCCTGGGGGGATGGGTGAGCAGTTCTTC.

This clone is a singleton in its sample. The chain links TRBV12-5 to TRBJ2-3; TRBD2 might be the D (5 bases). Trimming pared 3 bases from V and 1 base from J, leaving 11 bases between. This CDR3 comprises 15 residues. The germline V gene encodes CDR1 LGHNT and CDR2 FRNRAP. CDR3 DNA sequence: TGTGCTAGTGGTTTAGAGGCCGGGGGCACAGATACGCAGTATTTT. Encoded protein: CASGLEAGGTDTQYF.

A note on this clone: Different DNA sequences within this sample yield the same CDR3. The J gene is TRBJ2-3, the V gene TRBV4-1; D unresolved. Per the germline V gene, CDR1 is MGHRA and CDR2 is YSYEKL. This CDR3 is 14 amino acids long. Trimming took 1 base from V and 2 from J, leaving 7 bases between them. The CDR3 nucleotides read TGCGCCAGCAGCCAAGTTGGCCTCACAGATACGCAGTATTTT. This encodes CASSQVGLTDTQYF.

The chain couples TRBV7-9 to TRBJ2-3, with D unresolved. Germline CDR1 reads SEHNR; CDR2 reads FQNEAQ (reference sequence). The CDR3 sequence is 14 residues long. Between the trimmed V and J ends, which lost 0 bases and 3 bases, there was a span of 7 bases. The chain's CDR3 is CASSLALGTDTQYF. CDR3 coding DNA: TGTGCCAGCAGCTTAGCGCTTGGTACAGATACGCAGTATTTT.

V usage is TRBV28 and J usage is TRBJ2-1; D is unclear. V lost 2 bases to trimming and J lost 6 bases, with 2 bases between them. In germline, CDR1 is MDHEN, CDR2 SYDVKM. CDR3 length: 11 amino acids. The CDR3 sequence is CASSLANEQFF. DNA of the CDR3: TGTGCCAGCAGTTTAGCCAATGAGCAGTTCTTC.

V and J are TRBV4-1 and TRBJ2-5; 10 nucleotides agree with TRBD2. The germline gives CDR1 MGHRA, CDR2 YSYEKL. CDR3 length: 15 residues. After removal of 0 bases from V and 3 bases from J, the junction contained 1 base not matched to a gene. In DNA form, the CDR3 reads TGCGCCAGCAGCCAAGAGGGACTAGCGAAAGAGACCCAGTACTTC. As protein: CASSQEGLAKETQYF.

The chain uses TRBV25-1 and TRBJ2-7, with D possibly matching TRBD1 (5 bases). V lost 3 bases and J 5 bases, leaving 11 bases between the germline ends. The CDR3 contains 13 residues. CDR1 and CDR2 from the germline V gene are MGHDK and SYGVNS. CDR3 in amino acids: CASSEGGRDEQYF. CDR3 coding DNA: TGTGCCAGCAGTGAGGGTGGCAGGGACGAGCAGTACTTC.

CDR3 DNA: TGTGCCAGCAGTTCTCTCTACTATGGCTACACCTTC. Protein sequence: CASSSLYYGYTF. The chain couples TRBV6-5 to TRBJ1-2, with D hard to call. The CDR3 consists of 12 residues. The germline CDR1 and CDR2 sequences are MNHEY and SVGAGI. Trimming pared 4 bases from V and 3 bases from J, leaving 6 bases between.